This record concerns one T cell receptor beta chain sequence. Its antigen is undetermined. Time point specified: week 47, end of study. A single vaccine dose contained 300 ug of mutant IDH1 20-mer peptide, and topical imiquimod was used with it. The record originates from a study of a mutant IDH1 vaccine in newly diagnosed glioma. About the study: The V12 visit happened in week 35, and the V13 visit happened in week 47.

Using immunoSEQ multiplex PCR, the repertoire was profiled, and TCRdb retains in-frame clones only, with some absent. The repertoire holds about 46,000 clones, with roughly 83% as singletons. Germline CDR1 reads SGHRS; CDR2 reads YFSETQ. The ends lost 7 bases at V and 7 bases at J; junction bases unmatched: 11. This CDR3 comprises 14 residues. This specimen consisted of PBMCs, obtained from a glioma patient whose treatment included an IDH1 peptide vaccine. The origin of this receptor is a woman aged 25 to 45 with glioma. Some clones in this sample may be carry-over from other donors' samples. The chain is built from TRBV5-1 and TRBJ1-2, with 9 nucleotides matching TRBD1. This CDR3 is CASAPQGASGGYTF. The DNA of the CDR3 is TGCGCCAGCGCCCCACAGGGGGCGTCGGGTGGCTACACCTTC.